The sequence of this TCR beta chain was determined in a study of blood T cell repertoires in COVID-19. Whole-study context: PBMCs, B-cell-depleted T cells, or T cells were the source of the cDNA or gDNA that made up the material.

V dropped 3 bases and J dropped 1 base, with 15 bases sitting between them. This CDR3 region has 16 residues. Germline-derived CDR1 and CDR2 are SGHAT and FQNNGV. Per the original data handling: Reference gene primer amplification gave nucleated cell count estimates. The repertoire was sequenced with immunoSEQ multiplex PCR; TCRdb's copy has only in-frame clones and lacks some. For V, J and clone size, that table is used; D and trimming come from the DNA. The sample holds roughly 100,000 clones, around 90% seen once. Sequenced: peripheral blood. The chain recombines TRBV11-2 with TRBJ1-1, with a possible D match to TRBD1 (5 bases). This sequence originates from a woman in her forties or fifties with COVID-19, enrolled during active disease. The CDR3 loop reads CASSFGGLRGNTEAFF. CDR3 coding DNA: TGTGCCAGCAGCTTTGGGGGACTTAGGGGGAACACTGAAGCTTTCTTT.